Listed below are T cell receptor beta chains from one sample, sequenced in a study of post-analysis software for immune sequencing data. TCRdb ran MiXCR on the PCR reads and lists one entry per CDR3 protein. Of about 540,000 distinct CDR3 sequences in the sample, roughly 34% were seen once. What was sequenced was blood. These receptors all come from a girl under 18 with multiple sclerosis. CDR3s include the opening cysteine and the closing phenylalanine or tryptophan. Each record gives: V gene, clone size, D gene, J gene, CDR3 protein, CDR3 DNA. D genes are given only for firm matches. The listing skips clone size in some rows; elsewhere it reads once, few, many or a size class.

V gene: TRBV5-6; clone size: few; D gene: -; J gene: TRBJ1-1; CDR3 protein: CASSLVGGLGGYTEAFF; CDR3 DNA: TGTGCCAGCAGCTTGGTGGGAGGACTAGGAGGTTACACTGAAGCTTTCTTT
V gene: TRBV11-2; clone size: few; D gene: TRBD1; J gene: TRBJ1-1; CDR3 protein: CASSFGQVVPEAFF; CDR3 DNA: TGTGCCAGCAGCTTTGGACAGGTGGTTCCTGAAGCTTTCTTT
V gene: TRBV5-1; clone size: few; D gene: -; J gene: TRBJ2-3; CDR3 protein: CASSKPSTDTQYF; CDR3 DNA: TGCGCCAGCTCCAAACCTAGCACAGATACGCAGTATTTT
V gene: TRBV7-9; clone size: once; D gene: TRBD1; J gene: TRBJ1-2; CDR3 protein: CASSPTSPGTGEVWNYGYTF; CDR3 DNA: TGTGCCAGCAGCCCTACTTCGCCTGGGACAGGGGAAGTTTGGAACTATGGCTACACCTTC
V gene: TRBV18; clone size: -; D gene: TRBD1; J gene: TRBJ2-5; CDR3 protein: CASSLRDLTGSAETQYF; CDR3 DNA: TGTGCCAGCTCACTCCGAGACCTGACAGGGTCTGCGGAGACCCAGTACTTC
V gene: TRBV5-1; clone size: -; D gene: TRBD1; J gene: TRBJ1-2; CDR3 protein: CASSLVGTGNSYANYGYTF; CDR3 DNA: TGCGCCAGCAGCTTGGTGGGGACAGGCAACTCTTACGCTAACTATGGCTACACCTTC
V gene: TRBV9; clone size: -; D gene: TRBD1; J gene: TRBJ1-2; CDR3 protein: CASSSLDRVEANYGYTF; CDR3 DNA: TGTGCCAGCAGCTCCCTGGACAGGGTTGAAGCTAACTATGGCTACACCTTC
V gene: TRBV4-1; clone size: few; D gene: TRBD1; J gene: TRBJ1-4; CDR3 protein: CASSQVLGQGGEKLFF; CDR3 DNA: TGCGCCAGCAGCCAAGTTTTGGGACAGGGGGGCGAAAAACTGTTTTTT
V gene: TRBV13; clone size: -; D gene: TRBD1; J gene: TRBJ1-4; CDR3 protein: CASRKGAANEKLFF; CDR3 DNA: TGTGCCAGCAGGAAGGGGGCAGCTAATGAAAAACTGTTTTTT
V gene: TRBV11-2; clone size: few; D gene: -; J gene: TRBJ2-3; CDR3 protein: CASTERLSTDTQYF; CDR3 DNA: TGTGCCAGCACCGAGCGACTCAGCACAGATACGCAGTATTTT
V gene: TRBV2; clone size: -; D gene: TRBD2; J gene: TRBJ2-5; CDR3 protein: CASRRGSASGSQETQYF; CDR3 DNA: TGTGCCAGCAGGAGGGGCAGCGCTAGCGGGTCGCAAGAGACCCAGTACTTC
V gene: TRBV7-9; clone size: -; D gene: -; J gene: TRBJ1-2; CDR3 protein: CASSPQRQVTNYGYTF; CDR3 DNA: TGTGCCAGCAGCCCGCAAAGACAGGTTACTAACTATGGCTACACCTTC
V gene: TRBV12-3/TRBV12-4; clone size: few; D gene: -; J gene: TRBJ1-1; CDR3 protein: CASSRVGTEAFF; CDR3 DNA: TGTGCCAGCAGCCGGGTTGGGACTGAAGCTTTCTTT
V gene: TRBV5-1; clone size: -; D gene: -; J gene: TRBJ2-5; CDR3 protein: CASSRSGTSTFRETQYF; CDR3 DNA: TGCGCCAGCAGTCGTTCCGGGACAAGTACCTTTCGGGAGACCCAGTACTTC
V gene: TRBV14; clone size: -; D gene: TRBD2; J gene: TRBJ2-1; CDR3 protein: CASSQVAGAYNEQFF; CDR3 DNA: TGTGCCAGCAGCCAAGTCGCGGGGGCCTACAATGAGCAGTTCTTC
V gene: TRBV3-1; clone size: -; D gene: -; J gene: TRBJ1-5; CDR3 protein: CASSQDWTSNQPQHF; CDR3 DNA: TGTGCCAGCAGCCAAGATTGGACAAGCAATCAGCCCCAGCATTTT
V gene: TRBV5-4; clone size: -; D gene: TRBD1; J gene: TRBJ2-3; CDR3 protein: CASSFTGAGDTQYF; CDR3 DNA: TGTGCCAGCAGCTTTACAGGGGCAGGAGATACGCAGTATTTT
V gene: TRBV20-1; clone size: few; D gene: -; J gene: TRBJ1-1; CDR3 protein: CSARAQGGTEAFF; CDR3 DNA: TGCAGTGCTAGAGCTCAGGGAGGCACTGAAGCTTTCTTT
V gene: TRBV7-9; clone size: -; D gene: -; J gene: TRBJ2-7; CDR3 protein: CASAPLRGNSYEQYF; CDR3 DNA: TGTGCCAGCGCACCTCTCCGAGGGAATTCTTACGAGCAGTACTTC
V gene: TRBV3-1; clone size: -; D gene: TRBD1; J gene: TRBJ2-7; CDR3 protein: CASSQGPGTGDEQYF; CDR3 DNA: TGTGCCAGCAGCCAAGGACCCGGGACAGGGGACGAGCAGTACTTC
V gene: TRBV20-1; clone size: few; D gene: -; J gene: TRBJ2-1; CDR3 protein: CSASSVSYNEQFF; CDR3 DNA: TGCAGTGCTAGCAGCGTTTCCTACAATGAGCAGTTCTTC
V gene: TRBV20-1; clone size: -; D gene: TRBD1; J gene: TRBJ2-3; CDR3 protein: CSASEPDRGSDTQYF; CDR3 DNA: TGCAGTGCTAGCGAGCCGGACAGGGGGTCAGATACGCAGTATTTT
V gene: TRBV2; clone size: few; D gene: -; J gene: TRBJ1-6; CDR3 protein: CASSEEAASSYNSPLHF; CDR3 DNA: TGTGCCAGCAGTGAGGAGGCTGCCAGCTCCTATAATTCACCCCTCCACTTT
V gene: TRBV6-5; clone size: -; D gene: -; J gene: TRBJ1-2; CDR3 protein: CASTPQAGPGVGYTF; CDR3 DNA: TGTGCCAGCACCCCCCAAGCAGGCCCCGGAGTTGGCTACACCTTC
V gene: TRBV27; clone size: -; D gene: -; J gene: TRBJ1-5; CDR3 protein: CASRGMGNQPQHF; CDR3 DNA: TGTGCCAGCAGGGGAATGGGCAATCAGCCCCAGCATTTT
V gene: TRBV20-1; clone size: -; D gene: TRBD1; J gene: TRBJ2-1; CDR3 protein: CSARDMRGQGNEQFF; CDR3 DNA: TGCAGTGCTAGAGATATGAGGGGGCAGGGGAATGAGCAGTTCTTC
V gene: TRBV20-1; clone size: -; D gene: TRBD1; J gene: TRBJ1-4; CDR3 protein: CSARGQGAQLNEKLFF; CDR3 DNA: TGCAGTGCTAGAGGGCAGGGGGCGCAGCTTAATGAAAAACTGTTTTTT
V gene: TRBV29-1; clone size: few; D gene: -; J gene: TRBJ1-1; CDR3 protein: CSVVYQTMNTEAFF; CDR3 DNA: TGCAGCGTTGTCTACCAGACAATGAACACTGAAGCTTTCTTT
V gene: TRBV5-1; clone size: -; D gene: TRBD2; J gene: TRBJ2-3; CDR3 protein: CASSSGTRADTQYF; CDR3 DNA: TGCGCCAGCAGCTCGGGGACTAGGGCAGATACGCAGTATTTT